This TCR beta chain was sequenced in a study of blood T cell repertoires in COVID-19 (dated by TCRdb to 2018 to 2021). General notes on the study: The collaborator samples originated in the United States, Italy and Spain and spanned the acute and convalescent phases of COVID-19. Subjects who had been exposed to COVID-19, were actively infected with it, or had recovered from it provided the deeply sampled blood TCRbeta repertoires that made up the dataset. A de-identified subject ID, COVID-19 status, age in years and sex were almost always included in the sample metadata. Where HLA class I and class II types were available, the types were taken from metadata supplied by the sample provider, not from assay-based typing. A freely available public database, intended as a resource for researchers studying the immune response to SARS-CoV-2, is where the repertoires were released. The prospective study material was composed of cDNA or gDNA derived from T cells, B-cell-depleted T cells, or PBMCs. The samples were drawn from the first 160 participants of the ongoing ImmuneRACE study and from some 1,300 subjects provided by 6 global collaborators.

The CDR3 starts with the cysteine, ends with the phenylalanine, and has 15 residues. Just CDR3 DNA is preserved here, 45 bases in frame from base 1. The germline V gene gives CDR1 as SQVTM and CDR2 as ANQGSEA. V lost 6 bases and J lost 2 bases, and the count of bases not matched to a germline gene is 5. TCRbeta CDR3 regions were amplified from genomic DNA by means of the immunoSEQ Assay, a bias-controlled multiplex PCR. As for the authors' bioinformatics: Within the assay, amplification of reference gene primers was used to estimate how many nucleated cells each sample contained. Sequence reads were collapsed and filtered to measure the absolute abundance of every unique TCRbeta CDR3 rearrangement. For each sample, productive Simpson clonality was calculated as the square root of Simpson's diversity index over productive rearrangements. TCRdb holds this immuneACCESS table with in-frame rearrangements only. Some clones are missing; in checked studies, unresolved V genes explain under half, and the rest has no known cause. V and J calls plus clone size are reproduced from that table; the DNA served to infer D and trimming. This sample holds 210,000 or so clones; about four fifths were observed only once. Approximately 8% of the sample belongs to the ten largest clones.

Concerning this clone: What antigen it recognizes has not been identified. Within one base of it there is no much larger clone, and no base qualities were kept.

The collaborating institutions used their own protocols to collect whole blood in K2EDTA tubes. For TCRbeta analysis, collaborators shipped samples in one of three forms: frozen whole blood, isolated PBMCs, or DNA extracted from either of those sample types. General study outcomes and caveats: The amount of clinical and demographic metadata varied by source and participant and was provided uncurated.

The sequencing sample was made of peripheral blood. The chain is made from TRBV29-1 and TRBJ2-3; 13 middle bases align to TRBD2. The receptor was derived from a woman aged 50 to 60 with active or convalescent COVID-19. The sequenced DNA: TGCAGCGTCATGGGACTAGCGGGGACCACAGATACGCAGTATTTT. This translates into CSVMGLAGTTDTQYF.